This TCR beta chain came from a study of shared clonotypes between healthy human individuals. The naive CD8 subset, CD45RO-negative cells positively selected for CCR7, excluded terminally differentiated effector memory CD45RA+ cells. Donors were healthy HIV-negative adults without recent acute infections or vaccinations. The study's findings and limits: Clonotype sharing among the donors was expected to vary with sequencing depth. Estimated richness values were generally larger in naive subsets than in memory subsets.

Germline V gene data show CDR1 as SGHAT and CDR2 as FQNNGV. V gave up 1 base and J gave up 1 base, with 7 bases separating them. There are 14 residues in the CDR3. Original processing methods: As immunoSEQ supplied junction-only sequences (without quality scores), filtering differed. TCRdb's table, derived via immunoSEQ multiplex PCR, lists solely in-frame clones and lacks some. The DNA was the basis for D and trimming; V, J and clone size are from that table. Of nearly 2 million clones detected, roughly 94% appear once; the ten largest clones hold 1% to 1.5%. About this clone: Its antigen is currently unknown.

The V and J genes are TRBV11-2 and TRBJ1-1; D is unclear. This TCR was recovered from a man aged 18 to 30 in good health. Sequenced sample: naive CD8+ T cells sorted from blood. The CDR3: CASSLVEGNTEAFF. The CDR3 DNA follows: TGTGCCAGCAGCTTAGTAGAGGGGAACACTGAAGCTTTCTTT.